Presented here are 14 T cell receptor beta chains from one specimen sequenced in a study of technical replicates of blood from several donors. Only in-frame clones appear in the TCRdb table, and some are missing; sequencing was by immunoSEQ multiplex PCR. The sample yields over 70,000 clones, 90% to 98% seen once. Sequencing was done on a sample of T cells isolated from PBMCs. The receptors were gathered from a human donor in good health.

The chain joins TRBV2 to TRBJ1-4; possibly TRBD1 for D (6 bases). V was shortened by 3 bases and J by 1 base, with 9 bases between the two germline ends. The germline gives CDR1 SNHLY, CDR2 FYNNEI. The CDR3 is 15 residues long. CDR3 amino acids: CASSDTQGTNEKLFF. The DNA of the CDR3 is TGTGCCAGCAGTGACACACAGGGAACTAATGAAAAACTGTTTTTT.

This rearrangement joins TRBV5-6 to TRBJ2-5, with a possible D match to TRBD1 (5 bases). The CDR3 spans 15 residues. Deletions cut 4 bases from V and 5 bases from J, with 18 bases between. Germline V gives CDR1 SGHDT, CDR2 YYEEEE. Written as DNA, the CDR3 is TGTGCCAGCAGCCGTGGTAGGGGATCTGGGGAGACCCAGTACTTC. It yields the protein CASSRGRGSGETQYF.

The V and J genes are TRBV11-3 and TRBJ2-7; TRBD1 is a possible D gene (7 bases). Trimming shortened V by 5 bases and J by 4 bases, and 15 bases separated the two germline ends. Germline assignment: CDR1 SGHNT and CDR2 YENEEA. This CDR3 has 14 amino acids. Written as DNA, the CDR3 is TGTGCCAGCAGCCGGGGGCCAGGGGGATACGAGCAGTACTTC. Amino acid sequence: CASSRGPGGYEQYF.

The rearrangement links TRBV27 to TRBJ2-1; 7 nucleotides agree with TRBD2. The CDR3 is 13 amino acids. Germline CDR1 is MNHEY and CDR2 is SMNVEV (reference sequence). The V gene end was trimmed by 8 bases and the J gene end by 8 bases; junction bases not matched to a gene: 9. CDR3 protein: CASAGRNWYEQFF. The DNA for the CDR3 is TGTGCCAGCGCCGGGAGGAACTGGTATGAGCAGTTCTTC.

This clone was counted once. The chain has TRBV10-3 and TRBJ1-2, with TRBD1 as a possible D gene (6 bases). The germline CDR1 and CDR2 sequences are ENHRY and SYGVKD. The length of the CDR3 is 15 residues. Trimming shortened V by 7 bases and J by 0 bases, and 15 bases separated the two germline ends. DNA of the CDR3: TGTGCCATCAAACGGGGGGCTGACACTAACTATGGCTACACCTTC. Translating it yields CAIKRGADTNYGYTF.

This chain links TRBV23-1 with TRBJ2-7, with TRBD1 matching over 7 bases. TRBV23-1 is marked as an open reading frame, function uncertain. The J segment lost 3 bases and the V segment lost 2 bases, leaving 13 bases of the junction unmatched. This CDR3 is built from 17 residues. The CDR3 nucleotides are TGCGCCAGCAGTCAACCCCTTGGACAGGTCGGCGGCTACGAGCAGTACTTC. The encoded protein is CASSQPLGQVGGYEQYF.

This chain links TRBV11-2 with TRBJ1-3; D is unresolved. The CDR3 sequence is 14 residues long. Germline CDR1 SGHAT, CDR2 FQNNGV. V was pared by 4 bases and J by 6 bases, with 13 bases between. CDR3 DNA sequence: TGTGCCAGCAGCTACGGTGTCCTGTCAAACACCATATATTTT. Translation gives CASSYGVLSNTIYF. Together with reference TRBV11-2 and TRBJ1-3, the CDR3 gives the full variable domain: EAGVAQSPRYKIIEKRQSVAFWCNPISGHATLYWYQQILGQGPKLLIQFQNNGVVDDSQLPKDRFSAERLKGVDSTLKIQPAKLEDSAVYLCASSYGVLSNTIYFGEGSWLTVV.

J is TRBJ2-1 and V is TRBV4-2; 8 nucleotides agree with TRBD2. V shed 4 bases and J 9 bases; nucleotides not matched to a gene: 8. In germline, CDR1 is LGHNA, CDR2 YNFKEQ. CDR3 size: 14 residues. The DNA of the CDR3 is TGTGCCAGCAGCCCCGGGACTAGTGCGTTTGAGCAGTTCTTC. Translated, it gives CASSPGTSAFEQFF.

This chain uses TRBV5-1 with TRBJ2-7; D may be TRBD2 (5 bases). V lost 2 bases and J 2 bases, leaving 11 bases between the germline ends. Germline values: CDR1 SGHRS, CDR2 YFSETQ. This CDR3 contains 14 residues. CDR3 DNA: TGCGCCAGCAGCTTAAGGACGGGAACCTACGAGCAGTACTTC. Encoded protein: CASSLRTGTYEQYF. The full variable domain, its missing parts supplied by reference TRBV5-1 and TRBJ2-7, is KAGVTQTPRYLIKTRGQQVTLSCSPISGHRSVSWYQQTPGQGLQFLFEYFSETQRNKGNFPGRFSGRQFSNSRSEMNVSTLELGDSALYLCASSLRTGTYEQYFGPGTRLTVT.

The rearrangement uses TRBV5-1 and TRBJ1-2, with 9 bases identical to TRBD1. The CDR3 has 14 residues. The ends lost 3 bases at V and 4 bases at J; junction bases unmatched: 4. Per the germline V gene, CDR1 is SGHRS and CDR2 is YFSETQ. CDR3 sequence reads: CASSWDRVGYGYTF. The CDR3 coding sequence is TGCGCCAGCAGCTGGGACAGGGTTGGCTATGGCTACACCTTC. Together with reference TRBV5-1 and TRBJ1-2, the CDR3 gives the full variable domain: KAGVTQTPRYLIKTRGQQVTLSCSPISGHRSVSWYQQTPGQGLQFLFEYFSETQRNKGNFPGRFSGRQFSNSRSEMNVSTLELGDSALYLCASSWDRVGYGYTFGSGTRLTVV.

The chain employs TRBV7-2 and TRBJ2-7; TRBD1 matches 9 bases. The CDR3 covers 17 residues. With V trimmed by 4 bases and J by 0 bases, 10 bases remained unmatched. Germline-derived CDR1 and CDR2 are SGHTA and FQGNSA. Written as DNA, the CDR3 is TGTGCCAGCAGCTCTCGCTCCCGGGACAGGGCCTCCTACGAGCAGTACTTC. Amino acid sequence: CASSSRSRDRASYEQYF.

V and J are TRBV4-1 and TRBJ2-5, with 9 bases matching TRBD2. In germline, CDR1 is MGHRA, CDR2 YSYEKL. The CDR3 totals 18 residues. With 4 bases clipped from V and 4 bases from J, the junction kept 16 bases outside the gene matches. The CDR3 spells CASSRQAVSGSSGETQYF. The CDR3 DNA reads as TGCGCCAGCAGCCGCCAAGCGGTTAGCGGGAGTAGCGGAGAGACCCAGTACTTC.

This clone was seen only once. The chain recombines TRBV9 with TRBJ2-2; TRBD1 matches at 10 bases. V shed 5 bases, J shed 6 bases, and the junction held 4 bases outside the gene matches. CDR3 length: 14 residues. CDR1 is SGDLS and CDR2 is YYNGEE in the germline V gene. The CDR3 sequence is CASSDGQGAGELFF. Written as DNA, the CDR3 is TGTGCCAGCAGTGACGGACAGGGGGCCGGGGAGCTGTTTTTT.

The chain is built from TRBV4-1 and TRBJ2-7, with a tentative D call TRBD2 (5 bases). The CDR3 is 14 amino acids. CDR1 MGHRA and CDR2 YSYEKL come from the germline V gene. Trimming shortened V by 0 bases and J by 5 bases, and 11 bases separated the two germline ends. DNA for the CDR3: TGCGCCAGCAGCCAAGATCGGGGTGTGGACGAGCAGTACTTC. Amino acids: CASSQDRGVDEQYF.